The 31 T cell receptor beta chains in this list originate from one sample, sequenced in a study of cytomegalovirus exposure and HLA in healthy donors. The PCR employed 60 Vbeta primers together with 13 Jbeta primers. The repertoire was sequenced with immunoSEQ multiplex PCR; TCRdb's copy has only in-frame clones and lacks some. The sample lists 100,000 or so clones, approximately 82% occurring once. Sequencing input: PBMCs. The receptor set was obtained from a middle-aged man in good health and CMV-seropositive.

The rearrangement uses TRBV7-2 and TRBJ2-2; D might be TRBD1 (5 bases). This CDR3 is built from 16 residues. Trimming pared 1 base from V and 5 bases from J, leaving 14 bases between. Germline CDR1 and CDR2: SGHTA and FQGNSA. The DNA of the CDR3 is TGTGCCAGCAGCTTAGGTTGGGTCCCAGGGACCGGGGAGCTGTTTTTT. It translates to CASSLGWVPGTGELFF.

The rearrangement joins TRBV7-2 to TRBJ1-1, with 7 bases lining up with TRBD1. From germline, CDR1 is SGHTA and CDR2 FQGNSA. The trim removed 7 bases at V and 0 bases at J, leaving 8 bases unmatched. The CDR3 covers 15 residues. The CDR3 here is CASTEGDRLNTEAFF. As DNA, the CDR3 is TGTGCCAGCACCGAGGGGGACAGACTGAACACTGAAGCTTTCTTT.

The chain combines TRBV6-1 with TRBJ1-4, with TRBD1 identical over 9 bases. Germline trimming cut 8 bases from V and 8 bases from J; bases unmatched to any gene: 9. Germline CDR1 MNHNS, CDR2 SASEGT. CDR3 length: 14 amino acids. The CDR3 coding sequence is TGTGCCAGCGTACGGGACAGGGTTGTCGAAAAACTGTTTTTT. Translating it yields CASVRDRVVEKLFF.

V and J are TRBV7-2 and TRBJ2-3, with TRBD2 matching 14 bases. V was clipped by 5 bases and J by 9 bases; unmatched bases: 16. The V gene's germline CDR1 is SGHTA and CDR2 FQGNSA. The CDR3 is 18 amino acids. The CDR3 region has the DNA TGTGCCAGCAGCCTGAGGACTAGCGGGGGGATGTCATCCCGAACGCAGTATTTT. It is translated as CASSLRTSGGMSSRTQYF.

Here the CDR3 reads CASSLGGASGSRGEQFF. The CDR3 DNA is TGTGCCAGCAGCTTGGGTGGGGCTAGCGGCAGTAGGGGTGAGCAGTTCTTC. V gene TRBV5-4 combines with J gene TRBJ2-1, with 7 bases that match TRBD2. This CDR3 contains 17 residues. The V segment lost 0 bases and the J segment 9 bases; nucleotides outside the gene matches: 15. Germline V gene sequence: CDR1 SGHNT, CDR2 YYREEE (reference sequence).

The rearrangement links TRBV6-5 to TRBJ1-1; 7 bases fit TRBD1. Unmatched junction bases numbered 3, after V lost 0 bases and J lost 8 bases. CDR3 size: 13 residues. Germline V gene data show CDR1 as MNHEY and CDR2 as SVGAGI. The CDR3 DNA reads TGTGCCAGCAGTTACTCCAGGGGGATAGAAGCTTTCTTT. As protein: CASSYSRGIEAFF.

CDR3 loop: CASSLSATSGTDTQYF. The CDR3 DNA follows: TGTGCCAGCAGCTTGTCGGCCACTAGCGGCACAGATACGCAGTATTTT. The chain couples TRBV5-8 to TRBJ2-3, with TRBD2 identical over 7 bases. Germline V gene sequence: CDR1 SGHTS, CDR2 YDEGEE. This CDR3 is 16 amino acids long. V shed 1 base, J shed 1 base, and the junction held 6 bases outside the gene matches.

CDR3 in amino acids: CASSLGPAGARYNEQFF. The CDR3 region has the DNA TGTGCCAGCAGCTTGGGCCCGGCGGGGGCCAGGTACAATGAGCAGTTCTTC. This chain uses TRBV5-6 with TRBJ2-1, with D possibly TRBD2 on 7 matching bases. The CDR3 is 17 residues long. V lost 0 bases and J lost 4, with 17 bases in between. CDR1 and CDR2 (germline): SGHDT, YYEEEE.

The rearrangement uses TRBV6-1 and TRBJ1-2; maybe TRBD1 (6 bases). Deletions cut 2 bases from V and 5 bases from J, with 15 bases between. Germline V lookup: CDR1 MNHNS, CDR2 SASEGT. The CDR3 runs 15 residues. The CDR3 sequence: CASSEQVGGAYGYTF. The CDR3 bases are TGTGCCAGCAGTGAACAGGTTGGGGGGGCGTATGGCTACACCTTC.

The chain is built from TRBV7-6 and TRBJ2-1, with TRBD1 identical over 7 bases. The CDR3 spans 16 residues. V gave up 5 bases and J gave up 0 bases; unmatched junction bases: 7. Germline CDR1 and CDR2: SGHVS and FNYEAQ. The CDR3 coding sequence is TGTGCCAGCAGCCCCGGACAGGCCCGCTCCTACAATGAGCAGTTCTTC. Amino acids: CASSPGQARSYNEQFF.

DNA of the CDR3: TGTGCCAGCAGGGTTACTAGCGGGGGGTTTTACAATGAGCAGTTCTTC. Encoded protein: CASRVTSGGFYNEQFF. V usage is TRBV7-2 and J usage is TRBJ2-1, with 12 bases matching TRBD2. Germline loops: CDR1 SGHTA, CDR2 FQGNSA. The V and J ends lost 6 bases and 4 bases, in that order; junction bases with no gene match: 7. The CDR3 has 16 amino acids. The full variable domain, in which reference TRBV7-2 and TRBJ2-1 provide the parts outside the CDR3, is GAGVSQSPSNKVTEKGKDVELRCDPISGHTALYWYRQSLGQGLEFLIYFQGNSAPDKSGLPSDRFSAERTGGSVSTLTIQRTQQEDSAVYLCASRVTSGGFYNEQFFGPGTRLTVL.

This clone was observed a handful of times. This chain connects TRBV27 to TRBJ2-1; 8 positions match TRBD2. V gave up 5 bases and J gave up 0 bases; unmatched junction bases: 3. CDR3 length: 15 amino acids. The germline V gene has CDR1 MNHEY and CDR2 SMNVEV (reference sequence). For the CDR3, the DNA is TGTGCCAGCAGTCTGGGACTAGTCTCCTACAATGAGCAGTTCTTC. It translates to CASSLGLVSYNEQFF.

The chain links TRBV30 to TRBJ1-3, with 7 bases matching TRBD1. V gave up 5 bases and J gave up 2 bases; unmatched junction bases: 6. CDR3 length: 14 amino acids. Germline lookup yields CDR1 GTSNPN and CDR2 SVGIG (reference sequence). The CDR3 bases are TGTGCCTGGGACCCCGGACAGGCTGGAAACACCATATATTTT. Translation gives CAWDPGQAGNTIYF.

The chain has TRBV11-3 and TRBJ2-1; no clear D. Germline-derived CDR1 and CDR2 are SGHNT and YENEEA. This CDR3 comprises 16 residues. V shed 0 bases and J shed 8 bases, with 17 bases lying between them. The chain's CDR3 is CASSLDYGQPDDEQFF. DNA of the CDR3: TGTGCCAGCAGCTTAGATTATGGGCAGCCCGACGATGAGCAGTTCTTC.

The V call is TRBV10-3, the J call TRBJ2-2, with D perhaps matching TRBD2 (5 bases). In germline, CDR1 is ENHRY, CDR2 SYGVKD. Deletions cut 4 bases from V and 7 bases from J, with 10 bases between. The CDR3 is made up of 13 amino acids. CDR3 bases: TGTGCCATCAGTGGTTGGGAGAACGGGGAGCTGTTTTTT. As protein: CAISGWENGELFF.

The chain uses TRBV6-5 and TRBJ2-2, with D tentatively TRBD1 (5 bases). This CDR3 has 14 residues. Trimming took off 5 bases at V and 6 bases at J, with 13 bases between the two ends. Germline CDR1 and CDR2: MNHEY and SVGAGI. The CDR3 DNA reads TGTGCCAGCAGTGGACATTTCGTGGCCGGGGAGCTGTTTTTT. It translates to CASSGHFVAGELFF.

V and J are TRBV5-4 and TRBJ2-7, with 9 nucleotides matching TRBD2. Germline loops: CDR1 SGHNT, CDR2 YYREEE (reference sequence). V was pared by 0 bases and J by 3 bases, with 10 bases of the junction left unmatched. The CDR3 covers 17 residues. The CDR3 loop reads CASSLAYGAGGVYEQYF. The CDR3, as DNA: TGTGCCAGCAGCTTGGCCTATGGAGCGGGAGGCGTCTACGAGCAGTACTTC.

The chain links TRBV2 to TRBJ1-6; TRBD1 aligns across 7 bases. The CDR3 has 13 residues. With V trimmed by 5 bases and J by 7 bases, 2 bases remained unmatched. Germline loops: CDR1 SNHLY, CDR2 FYNNEI. DNA of the CDR3: TGTGCCAGCAGTACAGGGGACAATTCACCCCTCCACTTT. Amino acids: CASSTGDNSPLHF.

The chain has TRBV10-3 and TRBJ2-3; TRBD1 is a possible D gene (7 bases). Looked up from germline, CDR1 is ENHRY and CDR2 is SYGVKD. Trimming took off 4 bases at V and 6 bases at J, with 8 bases between the two ends. There are 12 residues in the CDR3. CDR3: CAISAGGDTQYF. DNA for the CDR3: TGTGCCATCAGTGCAGGGGGGGATACGCAGTATTTT.

This rearrangement joins TRBV7-9 to TRBJ1-3; 8 bases agree with TRBD1. The trim removed 1 base at V and 3 bases at J, leaving 5 bases unmatched. CDR3 length: 16 residues. CDR1 and CDR2 from the germline V gene are SEHNR and FQNEAQ (reference sequence). CDR3 DNA sequence: TGTGCCAGCAGCTTAGACCAGGGGGCGCATGGAAACACCATATATTTT. This sequence encodes CASSLDQGAHGNTIYF.

This rearrangement joins TRBV7-2 to TRBJ2-7, with TRBD2 matching 11 bases. V dropped 2 bases and J dropped 4; count of bases not matched to a gene: 10. Looked up from germline, CDR1 is SGHTA and CDR2 is FQGNSA. This CDR3 spans 17 amino acids. DNA for the CDR3: TGTGCCAGCAGCTTAAGAGATAGCGGGGGGGGTCGGTACGAGCAGTACTTC. Translating it yields CASSLRDSGGGRYEQYF.

This clone has a handful of counts. The chain combines TRBV12-5 with TRBJ1-1, with unresolved D. Germline CDR1 LGHNT, CDR2 FRNRAP. The CDR3 is 11 amino acids. Trimming left V 6 bases short and J 4 bases short, with 6 bases between. CDR3 sequence: CASGSGTEAFF. In nucleotides, the CDR3 is TGTGCTAGTGGGTCGGGCACTGAAGCTTTCTTT. The full variable domain, with the rest looked up from reference TRBV12-5 and TRBJ1-1, is DARVTQTPRHKVTEMGQEVTMRCQPILGHNTVFWYRQTMMQGLELLAYFRNRAPLDDSGMPKDRFSAEMPDATLATLKIQPSEPRDSAVYFCASGSGTEAFFGQGTRLTVV.

The V call is TRBV6-5, the J call TRBJ2-5; 8 bases map to TRBD2. The trim removed 4 bases at V and 1 base at J, leaving 2 bases unmatched. Germline V gene lookup returns CDR1 MNHEY and CDR2 SVGAGI. The CDR3 consists of 14 residues. Written as DNA, the CDR3 is TGTGCCAGCAGTTCCGGACTAGCCCAAGAGACCCAGTACTTC. Translation gives CASSSGLAQETQYF.

The chain couples TRBV6-1 to TRBJ1-1; possible D gene TRBD1, 5 bases. The V end was cut by 5 bases, the J end by 5 bases, with 18 bases between. Germline V CDR1 and CDR2: MNHNS, SASEGT. There are 15 residues in the CDR3. The CDR3 DNA reads as TGTGCCAGCAGTCACCGATCCCAGGGTCGTACTGAAGCTTTCTTT. It translates to CASSHRSQGRTEAFF.

This clone has just a few counts. The chain carries TRBV10-2 and TRBJ2-1; possible D gene TRBD2, 5 bases. The CDR3 runs to 15 residues. Trimming removed 10 bases at V and 1 base at J, with 17 bases between. CDR1 and CDR2 (germline): WSHSY, SAAADI. This chain's CDR3 is CATIAERMSYNEQFF. The CDR3 region has the DNA TGCGCCACCATCGCGGAGCGGATGTCCTACAATGAGCAGTTCTTC.

In this sample, this clone turned up a few times. The chain uses TRBV7-2 and TRBJ2-7; D is possibly TRBD1 (5 bases). The V gene's germline CDR1 is SGHTA and CDR2 FQGNSA. The CDR3 spans 14 residues. V lost 5 bases, J lost 2 bases, and 13 bases lay in between. CDR3 bases: TGTGCCAGCAGCCCTAGGGCAGGGCCCTACGAGCAGTACTTC. Protein: CASSPRAGPYEQYF.

V usage is TRBV28 and J usage is TRBJ2-7; weak D call: TRBD1 (6 bases). Germline assignment: CDR1 MDHEN and CDR2 SYDVKM. Trimming took 1 base from V and 6 from J, leaving 16 bases between them. The CDR3 totals 15 residues. The CDR3 sequence: CASSLFAQGLREQYF. Written as DNA, the CDR3 is TGTGCCAGCAGTTTATTTGCACAGGGATTACGCGAGCAGTACTTC.

The V and J genes are TRBV4-2 and TRBJ2-7; TRBD2 aligns across 7 bases. This CDR3 has 18 amino acids. Unmatched junction bases numbered 13, after V lost 1 base and J lost 1 base. Germline CDR1 LGHNA, CDR2 YNFKEQ. CDR3 sequence: CASSQALTGGGFSYEQYF. The CDR3 DNA reads as TGTGCCAGCAGCCAAGCCCTAACGGGCGGGGGATTTTCCTACGAGCAGTACTTC.

This clone came up once. The J gene is TRBJ2-1, the V gene TRBV9, with 8 bases fitting TRBD2. This CDR3 contains 16 residues. V dropped 4 bases and J dropped 2; count of bases not matched to a gene: 8. CDR1 SGDLS and CDR2 YYNGEE come from the germline V gene. CDR3 nucleotides: TGTGCCAGCAGCCCACGACTAGCGCGAACCTACAATGAGCAGTTCTTC. This encodes CASSPRLARTYNEQFF. The full variable domain, its missing parts supplied by reference TRBV9 and TRBJ2-1, is DSGVTQTPKHLITATGQRVTLRCSPRSGDLSVYWYQQSLDQGLQFLIQYYNGEERAKGNILERFSAQQFPDLHSELNLSSLELGDSALYFCASSPRLARTYNEQFFGPGTRLTVL.

The chain joins TRBV27 to TRBJ2-3; D may be TRBD2 (5 bases). The germline V and J ends were trimmed by 1 base and 3 bases, with 14 bases remaining between them. Germline CDR1 reads MNHEY; CDR2 reads SMNVEV (reference sequence). The CDR3 is 16 amino acids. The CDR3 protein is CASSLCSGRSTDTQYF. DNA for the CDR3: TGTGCCAGCAGTTTATGTTCGGGGAGAAGTACAGATACGCAGTATTTT.

This clone appeared a few times. The chain links TRBV4-2 to TRBJ2-2, with 9 bases aligning to TRBD2. The length of the CDR3 is 16 residues. Germline V gene lookup returns CDR1 LGHNA and CDR2 YNFKEQ. The trim removed 1 base at V and 6 bases at J, leaving 6 bases unmatched. This CDR3 reads CASSQVRAGGAGELFF. CDR3 nucleotide sequence: TGTGCCAGCAGCCAAGTTCGAGCGGGAGGCGCCGGGGAGCTGTTTTTT.